This T cell receptor beta chain was sequenced for a study of blood T cell repertoires in COVID-19. About the study: Acute and convalescent COVID-19 specimens originated in the United States, Italy and Spain.

CDR1 is SGHDN and CDR2 is FVKESK in the germline V gene. This CDR3 region has 15 residues. Deletions cut 3 bases from V and 3 bases from J, with 15 bases between. Enrolment of Seattle patients took place during active infection, and they were followed longitudinally. Original analysis: Amplification from reference gene primers served as the basis for estimated nucleated cell counts. The repertoire was sequenced with immunoSEQ multiplex PCR; TCRdb's copy has only in-frame clones and lacks some. That table supplies the V and J calls and clone size; D and trimming were determined from the DNA. Of tens of thousands of clones listed, 70% to 90% were seen once; the top ten hold 15% to 20%.

The receptor was isolated from a man aged 35 to 55 with COVID-19, enrolled during active disease. V gene TRBV14 combines with J gene TRBJ2-7; possibly TRBD1 for D (6 bases). The material sequenced was peripheral blood. The CDR3 here is CASSHYQGTIYEQYF. CDR3 DNA: TGTGCCAGCAGCCATTATCAGGGGACGATCTACGAGCAGTACTTC.